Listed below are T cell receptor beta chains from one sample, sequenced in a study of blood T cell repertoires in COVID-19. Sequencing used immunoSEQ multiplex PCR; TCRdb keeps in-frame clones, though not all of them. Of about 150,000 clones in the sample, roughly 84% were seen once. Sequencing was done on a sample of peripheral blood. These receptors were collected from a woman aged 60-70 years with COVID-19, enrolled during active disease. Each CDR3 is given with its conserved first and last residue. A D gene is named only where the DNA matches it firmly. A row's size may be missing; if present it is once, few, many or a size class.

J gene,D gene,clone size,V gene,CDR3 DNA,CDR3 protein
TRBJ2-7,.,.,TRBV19,TGTGCCAGTAGTATAGAATCAGGGCGCCCCTACGAGCAGTACTTC,CASSIESGRPYEQYF
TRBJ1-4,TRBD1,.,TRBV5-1,TGCGCCAGCTCCAGGGGGCTAGGTGAAAAACTGTTTTTT,CASSRGLGEKLFF
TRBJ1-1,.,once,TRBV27,TGTGCCAGCAGCTTTTCGGGGAGGACTGAAGCTTTCTTT,CASSFSGRTEAFF
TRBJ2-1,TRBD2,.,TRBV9,TGTGCCAGCAGCGCCGGGGGGGATGAGCAGTTCTTC,CASSAGGDEQFF
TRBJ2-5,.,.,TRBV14,TGTGCCAGCAGCCAAGTAGCGGAAGAGACCCAGTACTTC,CASSQVAEETQYF
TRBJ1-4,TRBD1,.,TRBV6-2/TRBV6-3,TGTGCCAGCAGCCCTAGGTGGGGACAGGTGGATCAAACTAATGAAAAACTGTTTTTT,CASSPRWGQVDQTNEKLFF
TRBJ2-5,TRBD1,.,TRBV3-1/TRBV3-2,TGTGCCAGCAGCCACCGCGGACAGGGTCGGGAGACCCAGTACTTC,CASSHRGQGRETQYF
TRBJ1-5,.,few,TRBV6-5,TGTGCCAGCAGTTACCGCAGGGGCGGCAATCAGCCCCAGCATTTT,CASSYRRGGNQPQHF
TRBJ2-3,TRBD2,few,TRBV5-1,TGCGCCAGCCATGGGGCTAGCGGGAGGAGGGTGACAGATACGCAGTATTTT,CASHGASGRRVTDTQYF
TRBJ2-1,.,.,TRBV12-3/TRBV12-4,TGTGCCAGCAAAAGGGCGGGAAATGAGCAGTTCTTC,CASKRAGNEQFF
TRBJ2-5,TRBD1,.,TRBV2,TGTGCCAGCACTTTGACAGGGGGAGCGACCCAGTACTTC,CASTLTGGATQYF
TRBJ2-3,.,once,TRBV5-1,TGCGCCAGCACAGAGGGCGCGGGCACAGATACGCAGTATTTT,CASTEGAGTDTQYF
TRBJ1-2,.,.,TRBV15,TGTGCCACCAGGGACTGGAACTATGGCTACACCTTC,CATRDWNYGYTF
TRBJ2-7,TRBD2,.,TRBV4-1,TGCGCCAGCAGCCAAGAAAGGACTAGCGGGTACGAGCAGTACTTC,CASSQERTSGYEQYF
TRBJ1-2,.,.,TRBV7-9,TGTGCCAGCAGCTTAGGGCAGGTTCCTGGCTATGGCTACACCTTC,CASSLGQVPGYGYTF
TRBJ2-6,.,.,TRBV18,TGTGCCAGCTCACCCTTAGACAGCTCTGGGGCCAACGTCCTGACTTTC,CASSPLDSSGANVLTF
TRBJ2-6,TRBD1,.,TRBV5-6,TGTGCCAGCAGCTCAGTCGCGACAGGGTCTGGGGCCAACGTCCTGACTTTC,CASSSVATGSGANVLTF
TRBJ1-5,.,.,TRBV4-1,TGCGCCAGCAGCCAAGGGGAGGCGAGCAATCAGCCCCAGCATTTT,CASSQGEASNQPQHF
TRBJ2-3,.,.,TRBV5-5,TGTGCCAGCAGCTTGAGTGTGGGAGCAGATACGCAGTATTTT,CASSLSVGADTQYF
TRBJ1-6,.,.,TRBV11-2,TGTGCCAGCAGCTCGGGGAGGACCGTCCCGAATTCACCCCTCCACTTT,CASSSGRTVPNSPLHF
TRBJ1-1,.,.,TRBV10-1,TGCGCCAGCAGCCATTCAGGGGTGGGGACTGAAGCTTTCTTT,CASSHSGVGTEAFF
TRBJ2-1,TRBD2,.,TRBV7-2,TGTGCCAGCAGTCTAGCGGGAGTGAAGGTCTACAATGAGCAGTTCTTC,CASSLAGVKVYNEQFF
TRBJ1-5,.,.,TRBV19,TGTGCCAGTAGTGAGGTCCTCACAAGTCAGCCCCAGCATTTT,CASSEVLTSQPQHF
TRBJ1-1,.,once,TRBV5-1,TGCGCCAGCAGCTTGAACGCAGGGGCCCCTGAAGCTTTCTTT,CASSLNAGAPEAFF
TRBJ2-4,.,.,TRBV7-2,TGTGCCAGCAGCTTCGACAGTGACTTAGCCAAAAACATTCAGTACTTC,CASSFDSDLAKNIQYF
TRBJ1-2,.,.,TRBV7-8,TGTGCCAGCAGCTTAGGAGGGGGTCTTAACTATGGCTACACCTTC,CASSLGGGLNYGYTF
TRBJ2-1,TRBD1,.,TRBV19,TGTGCCAGTATCCCCTCACAGGGGATGAGGAGTGAGCAGTTCTTC,CASIPSQGMRSEQFF
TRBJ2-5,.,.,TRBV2,TGTGCCAGCAAGAGAGGACATCAAGAGACCCAGTACTTC,CASKRGHQETQYF
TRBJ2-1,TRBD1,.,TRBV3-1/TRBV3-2,TGTGCCAGCAGCCAGCAGACAGGGGCCTACAATGAGCAGTTCTTC,CASSQQTGAYNEQFF
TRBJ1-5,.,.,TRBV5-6,TGTGCCAGCAGCTTGGGTGACAGAAGACTCTTAAGCAATCAGCCCCAGCATTTT,CASSLGDRRLLSNQPQHF
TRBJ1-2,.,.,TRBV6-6,TGTGCCAGCAGAGGGTCAGGGGAGAACTATGGCTACACCTTC,CASRGSGENYGYTF
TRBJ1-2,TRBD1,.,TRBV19,TGTGCCACCCTGCCAGGACAGGGGCCCGCGGTCTATGGCTACACCTTC,CATLPGQGPAVYGYTF
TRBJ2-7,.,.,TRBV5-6,TGTGCCAGCAGCGAGACCGGAGCCTACGAGCAGTACTTC,CASSETGAYEQYF
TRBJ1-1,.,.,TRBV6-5,TGTGCCAGCAGTTACTCCCGGGACACTGAAGCTTTCTTT,CASSYSRDTEAFF
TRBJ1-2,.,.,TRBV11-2,TGTGCCAGCAGCTCCCCTGGGCCGGGAAAAGGTGGCTACACCTTC,CASSSPGPGKGGYTF
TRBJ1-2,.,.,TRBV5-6,TGTGCCAGCAGCTTGGGGCCCACCGAGGATGGCTACACCTTC,CASSLGPTEDGYTF
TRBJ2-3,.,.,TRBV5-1,TGCGCCAGCAGGCCGTTGGTCAGCGCCACTAGCACAGATACGCAGTATTTT,CASRPLVSATSTDTQYF
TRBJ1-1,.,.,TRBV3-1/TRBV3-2,TGTGCCAGCAGGGGCGGTGGTGCGGGGGAAGCTTTCTTT,CASRGGGAGEAFF
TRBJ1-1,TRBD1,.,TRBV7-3,TGTGCCAGCAGGGAAACAGGGGTAAACACTGAAGCTTTCTTT,CASRETGVNTEAFF
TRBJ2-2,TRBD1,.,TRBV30,TGTGCCTGGAGTCTAATCTCCTCCGGGACAGTGCTGAACACCGGGGAGCTGTTTTTT,CAWSLISSGTVLNTGELFF
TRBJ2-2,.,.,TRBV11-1,TGTGCCAGCAGCTTAGCGCGGAGGTCGCATGGCGGGGAGCTGTTTTTT,CASSLARRSHGGELFF
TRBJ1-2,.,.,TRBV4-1,TGCGCCAGCAGCTCCTCCCGAAGCGGAGGGAACAACTATGGCTACACCTTC,CASSSSRSGGNNYGYTF
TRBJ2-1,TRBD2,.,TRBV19,TGTGCCAGTAGTGTTACTAGCGGGGGGGCTTTCTACAATGAGCAGTTCTTC,CASSVTSGGAFYNEQFF
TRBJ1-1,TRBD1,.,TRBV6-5,TGTGCCAGCAGGCTACAGGGGGAAAACACTGAAGCTTTCTTT,CASRLQGENTEAFF
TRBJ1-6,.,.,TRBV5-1,TGCGCCAGCAGCTTTGGGCCTCAGAGCTCCTATAATTCACCCCTCCACTTT,CASSFGPQSSYNSPLHF
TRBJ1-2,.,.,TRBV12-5,TGTGCTAGTGGGGTCAGGGAAAAAATCTATGGCTACACCTTC,CASGVREKIYGYTF
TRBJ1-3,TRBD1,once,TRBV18,TGTGCCAGCTCAAGACAGGGTCCGAGCTCTGGAAACACCATATATTTT,CASSRQGPSSGNTIYF
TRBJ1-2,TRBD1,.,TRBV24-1,TGTGCCACCAGTAAATGGGACAGGGAAATGGGTGGCTATGGCTACACCTTC,CATSKWDREMGGYGYTF
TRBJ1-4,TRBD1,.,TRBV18,TGTGCCAGCTCATCTAGGACAGGGAATGAAAAACTGTTTTTT,CASSSRTGNEKLFF
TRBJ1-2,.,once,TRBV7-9,TGTGCCAGCAGCTTAGGAGCTAACTATGGCTACACCTTC,CASSLGANYGYTF
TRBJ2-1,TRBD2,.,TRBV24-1,TGTGCCACCAGTGGTTTTGGACTAGCGGGAGTCAATGAGCAGTTCTTC,CATSGFGLAGVNEQFF